The 23 T cell receptor beta chains below all came from one sample that was sequenced in a study of cytomegalovirus exposure and HLA in healthy donors. PCR primers comprised 60 Vbeta and 13 Jbeta primers. This table comes from immunoSEQ multiplex PCR, and its TCRdb copy is limited to in-frame clones, with some not included. The data show 95,000 to 150,000 clones, about 75% seen once. The sample consisted of PBMCs. Receptors were obtained from a man aged 60 to 69 in good health and CMV-seropositive.

A single count supports this clone. The J gene is TRBJ2-7, the V gene TRBV7-9; 7 bases align to TRBD1. Germline V gene lookup returns CDR1 SEHNR and CDR2 FQNEAQ (reference sequence). V was clipped by 4 bases and J by 4 bases; unmatched bases: 10. CDR3 length equals 15 residues. The CDR3, as DNA: TGTGCCAGCAGCTCCGCCGGGACAGCCTGGTACGAGCAGTACTTC. Protein product: CASSSAGTAWYEQYF.

The CDR3 spells CASSLMGLAGTDTQYF. The CDR3 DNA reads TGCGCCAGCAGCCTAATGGGACTAGCGGGCACAGATACGCAGTATTTT. The chain employs TRBV5-1 and TRBJ2-3; 11 bases agree with TRBD2. V shed 4 bases, J shed 1 base, and the junction held 5 bases outside the gene matches. Germline values: CDR1 SGHRS, CDR2 YFSETQ. There are 16 residues in the CDR3.

The chain employs TRBV7-9 and TRBJ1-1; 7 bases match TRBD1. CDR1 and CDR2 from the germline V gene are SEHNR and FQNEAQ (reference sequence). The CDR3 sequence is 12 residues long. J lost 6 bases, V lost 5 bases, and 3 bases had no gene match. CDR3 in amino acids: CASSHGTAEAFF. As DNA, the CDR3 is TGTGCCAGCAGCCACGGGACAGCTGAAGCTTTCTTT. Based on the CDR3 plus reference TRBV7-9 and TRBJ1-1, the full variable domain is DTGVSQNPRHKITKRGQNVTFRCDPISEHNRLYWYRQTLGQGPEFLTYFQNEAQLEKSRLLSDRFSAERPKGSFSTLEIQRTEQGDSAMYLCASSHGTAEAFFGQGTRLTVV.

This clone was picked up a small number of times. At the DNA level, this CDR3 is encoded by other sequences in the same sample as well. The rearrangement uses TRBV5-4 and TRBJ2-2; a possible D gene is TRBD2 (5 bases). The ends were cut back, 1 base at V and 5 bases at J, with 6 bases in the middle. Germline CDR1 SGHNT, CDR2 YYREEE (reference sequence). The CDR3 length is 13 residues. CDR3 sequence: CASSLTGTGELFF. Here the CDR3 DNA reads TGTGCCAGCAGCTTGACGGGAACCGGGGAGCTGTTTTTT.

This chain connects TRBV18 to TRBJ2-7, with TRBD1 matching 8 bases. The germline V gene has CDR1 KGHSH and CDR2 LQKENI. The CDR3 spans 14 residues. J was trimmed by 7 bases and V by 5 bases; bases with no gene match: 10. The CDR3 nucleotides read TGTGCCAGCTCAGCACAGGGGGTGATAGGGGAGCAGTACTTC. Translating gives CASSAQGVIGEQYF.

The chain employs TRBV29-1 and TRBJ2-5, with TRBD1 identical over 8 bases. CDR3 length: 12 residues. Germline lookup yields CDR1 SQVTM and CDR2 ANQGSEA. V lost 6 bases, J lost 5 bases, and 5 bases stayed unmatched. CDR3 in DNA: TGCAGCGTGACAGGGGATGGGGAGACCCAGTACTTC. Protein sequence: CSVTGDGETQYF.

J is TRBJ2-2 and V is TRBV7-2; 7 bases align to TRBD2. The V gene end was trimmed by 0 bases and the J gene end by 4 bases; junction bases not matched to a gene: 5. This CDR3 spans 16 amino acids. Looked up from germline, CDR1 is SGHTA and CDR2 is FQGNSA. The CDR3 coding sequence is TGTGCCAGCAGCTTAGCTAGCGGGCACGTCACCGGGGAGCTGTTTTTT. This gives the protein CASSLASGHVTGELFF.

The genes are TRBV15 and TRBJ1-4; possible D gene TRBD1, 6 bases. Germline V CDR1 and CDR2: LNHNV, YYDKDF (reference sequence). The CDR3 totals 15 residues. With 0 bases removed from V and 8 bases from J, the gap between germline ends came to 13 bases. CDR3 coding DNA: TGTGCCACCAGCAGAGATATCCTGGGACAAGAAAAACTGTTTTTT. Translated, it gives CATSRDILGQEKLFF.

The J gene is TRBJ2-5, the V gene TRBV5-1; D gene ambiguous. V lost 0 bases to trimming and J lost 1 base, with 4 bases between them. Germline V lookup: CDR1 SGHRS, CDR2 YFSETQ. The CDR3 spans 13 residues. The CDR3 DNA is TGCGCCAGCAGCTTGGACAGCCAAGAGACCCAGTACTTC. Its protein product is CASSLDSQETQYF.

V usage is TRBV6-1 and J usage is TRBJ1-2, with a weak D call TRBD1 (5 bases). The germline V gene has CDR1 MNHNS and CDR2 SASEGT. V lost 0 bases to trimming and J lost 3 bases, with 11 bases between them. This CDR3 has 15 amino acids. CDR3 region: CASSEASGGYYGYTF. CDR3 in DNA: TGTGCCAGCAGTGAAGCTAGCGGGGGGTACTATGGCTACACCTTC.

The CDR3 region is CASTRRGVNGEKLFF. Here the CDR3 DNA reads TGTGCCAGCACCCGGCGGGGAGTCAACGGGGAAAAACTGTTTTTT. The rearrangement uses TRBV6-5 and TRBJ1-4; D is ambiguous. The germline V gene encodes CDR1 MNHEY and CDR2 SVGAGI. The CDR3 covers 15 residues. The germline V and J ends were trimmed by 7 bases and 8 bases, with 20 bases remaining between them.

This rearrangement joins TRBV7-3 to TRBJ2-6; D may be TRBD2 (5 bases). The CDR3 is 15 residues long. The germline gives CDR1 SGHTA, CDR2 FQGTGA. V was shortened by 5 bases and J by 0 bases, with 8 bases between the two germline ends. CDR3 region: CASSLLASGANVLTF. DNA for the CDR3: TGTGCCAGCAGCCTCCTAGCCTCTGGGGCCAACGTCCTGACTTTC.

V usage is TRBV5-4 and J usage is TRBJ2-1; 16 bases line up with TRBD2. The CDR3 runs to 15 residues. With V trimmed by 3 bases and J by 8 bases, 2 bases remained unmatched. CDR1 and CDR2 from the germline V gene are SGHNT and YYREEE (reference sequence). CDR3 amino acids: CASSSGLAGGDEQFF. DNA of the CDR3: TGTGCCAGCAGCTCGGGACTAGCGGGGGGGGATGAGCAGTTCTTC.

The J gene is TRBJ2-2, the V gene TRBV28, with 8 bases aligning to TRBD2. J lost 7 bases, V lost 8 bases, and 12 bases had no gene match. There are 15 residues in the CDR3. Germline loops: CDR1 MDHEN, CDR2 SYDVKM. The CDR3 sequence: CASEASTGGGGELFF. The DNA of the CDR3 is TGTGCCAGCGAAGCCTCTACGGGAGGGGGCGGGGAGCTGTTTTTT.

The genes are TRBV7-3 and TRBJ1-1; unclear D gene. The V and J ends lost 0 bases and 6 bases respectively, with 26 bases between them. Germline loops: CDR1 SGHTA, CDR2 FQGTGA. The CDR3 runs to 19 residues. CDR3 loop: CASSLTKGNREGGNAEAFF. The CDR3 coding sequence is TGTGCCAGCAGCTTAACGAAGGGAAACCGCGAAGGAGGAAACGCTGAAGCTTTCTTT. The entire variable domain, with the rest obtained from reference TRBV7-3 and TRBJ1-1, is as follows: GAGVSQTPSNKVTEKGKYVELRCDPISGHTALYWYRQSLGQGPEFLIYFQGTGAADDSGLPNDRFFAVRPEGSVSTLKIQRTERGDSAVYLCASSLTKGNREGGNAEAFFGQGTRLTVV.

In its sample, this clone was seen a few times. The chain is built from TRBV7-9 and TRBJ1-1, with D tentatively TRBD1 (5 bases). Germline CDR1 and CDR2: SEHNR and FQNEAQ (reference sequence). V lost 4 bases and J lost 4, with 7 bases in between. The CDR3 sequence is 12 residues long. Written as DNA, the CDR3 is TGTGCCAGCAGCTCAGACAGCACTGAAGCTTTCTTT. Translated, it gives CASSSDSTEAFF.

CDR3 sequence (DNA): TGCGCCAGCAGCTCAGGGCGGGACTATTACAATGAGCAGTTCTTC. Protein sequence: CASSSGRDYYNEQFF. The chain recombines TRBV5-1 with TRBJ2-1; 7 nucleotides line up with TRBD2. The V gene end was trimmed by 3 bases and the J gene end by 4 bases; junction bases not matched to a gene: 7. This CDR3 has 15 amino acids. Germline V gene sequence: CDR1 SGHRS, CDR2 YFSETQ.

As for this clone: One end of the junction varies from germline; a read error may be responsible. J is TRBJ1-1 and V is TRBV5-5, with D perhaps matching TRBD1 (5 bases). CDR3 size: 15 residues. Germline loops: CDR1 SGHKS, CDR2 YYEKEE (reference sequence). CDR3 nucleotides: TGTGCCAGCAGCTCGGGTGTCGGGGGGAACGCTGAAGCTTTCTTT. Protein: CASSSGVGGNAEAFF.

This clone was counted between two and nine times. V gene TRBV7-2 combines with J gene TRBJ2-5; the match to TRBD1 covers 7 bases. This CDR3 contains 13 residues. CDR1 is SGHTA and CDR2 is FQGNSA in the germline V gene. V shed 5 bases and J 5 bases; nucleotides not matched to a gene: 5. The CDR3 bases are TGTGCCAGCAGCGTCAACAGGGGTGAGACCCAGTACTTC. Protein sequence: CASSVNRGETQYF.

This clone appeared once. The chain has TRBV7-8 and TRBJ2-3, with D possibly being TRBD1 (5 bases). In germline, CDR1 is SGHVS, CDR2 FQNEAQ. Deletions cut 3 bases from V and 4 bases from J, with 11 bases between. This CDR3 comprises 14 residues. This CDR3 reads CASSFRVLSDTQYF. CDR3 sequence (DNA): TGTGCCAGCAGCTTCAGGGTTTTGTCAGATACGCAGTATTTT. The complete variable domain, with remaining parts taken from reference TRBV7-8 and TRBJ2-3, reads GAGVSQSPRYKVAKRGQDVALRCDPISGHVSLFWYQQALGQGPEFLTYFQNEAQLDKSGLPSDRFFAERPEGSVSTLKIQRTQQEDSAVYLCASSFRVLSDTQYFGPGTRLTVL.

The chain combines TRBV19 with TRBJ1-6; unclear D gene. The V and J ends lost 1 base and 13 bases respectively, with 17 bases between them. This CDR3 contains 15 residues. In germline, CDR1 is LNHDA, CDR2 SQIVND (reference sequence). In DNA form, the CDR3 reads TGTGCCAGTAGTATAGTACAACGCGGGGAAACGCCCCTCCACTTT. Translating it yields CASSIVQRGETPLHF.

The chain is built from TRBV2 and TRBJ1-3, with 10 bases identical to TRBD1. This CDR3 has 14 residues. V was pared by 6 bases and J by 7 bases, with 6 bases of the junction left unmatched. The germline V gene encodes CDR1 SNHLY and CDR2 FYNNEI. The CDR3 loop is CASRAPGQGNTIYF. The CDR3 DNA sequence: TGTGCCAGCAGGGCGCCGGGACAGGGGAACACCATATATTTT. The whole variable domain, filled in from reference TRBV2 and TRBJ1-3, reads EPEVTQTPSHQVTQMGQEVILRCVPISNHLYFYWYRQILGQKVEFLVSFYNNEISEKSEIFDDQFSVERPDGSNFTLKIRSTKLEDSAMYFCASRAPGQGNTIYFGEGSWLTVV.

The chain recombines TRBV30 with TRBJ2-5, with 12 bases fitting TRBD2. With 0 bases clipped from V and 5 bases from J, the junction kept 4 bases outside the gene matches. Germline V gene data show CDR1 as GTSNPN and CDR2 as SVGIG (reference sequence). This CDR3 spans 15 amino acids. The CDR3 loop reads CAWSVGTSGSETQYF. As DNA, the CDR3 is TGTGCCTGGAGTGTAGGGACTAGCGGGTCGGAGACCCAGTACTTC.